The next 10 T cell receptor beta chains were all read from a single sample in a study of cytomegalovirus exposure and HLA in healthy donors. Researchers ran the PCR with 60 Vbeta and 13 Jbeta primers. Assay used: immunoSEQ multiplex PCR; TCRdb lists only in-frame clones, some missing. The sample consists of around 120,000 clones, roughly 82% of them appearing once. Sequenced material: PBMCs. Every receptor here comes from a man in his fifties in good health and CMV-seronegative.

The V gene is TRBV19, the J gene TRBJ1-5, with D possibly being TRBD1 (5 bases). V was clipped by 6 bases and J by 3 bases, with 9 bases between them. This CDR3 spans 13 amino acids. CDR1 is LNHDA, CDR2 SQIVND, per germline (reference sequence). CDR3 sequence (DNA): TGTGCCAGTAGCCCGACAGTCAATCAGCCCCAGCATTTT. It translates to CASSPTVNQPQHF.

Written as DNA, the CDR3 is TGTGCCAGCAGCTTGCAAGTGGCCCAGGGTCTGAGGAACACTGAAGCTTTCTTT. It encodes CASSLQVAQGLRNTEAFF. The chain recombines TRBV5-5 with TRBJ1-1, with a possible D match to TRBD1 (5 bases). Germline V gene lookup returns CDR1 SGHKS and CDR2 YYEKEE (reference sequence). Trimming cost V 1 base and J 1 base, with 20 bases left between them. The CDR3 runs 18 residues.

A few counts support this clone. The chain is built from TRBV5-1 and TRBJ2-1; 7 bases are shared with TRBD2. V trimming: 4 bases; J trimming: 1 base; junction bases outside the gene matches: 5. The CDR3 is 15 residues long. The V gene's germline CDR1 is SGHRS and CDR2 YFSETQ. This CDR3 is CASSPASGSYNEQFF. The CDR3 nucleotides read TGCGCCAGCAGCCCCGCTAGCGGTTCCTACAATGAGCAGTTCTTC.

CDR3 sequence (DNA): TGTGCCAGCAGTCAGTCCGTTCCCGGGGAGCTGTTTTTT. It yields the protein CASSQSVPGELFF. The chain recombines TRBV28 with TRBJ2-2; D remains ambiguous. Trimming cost V 5 bases and J 6 bases, with 10 bases left between them. From germline, CDR1 is MDHEN and CDR2 SYDVKM. The CDR3 runs to 13 residues.

The chain joins TRBV9 to TRBJ1-4, with D possibly TRBD1 on 6 matching bases. V shed 2 bases and J shed 8 bases, with 16 bases lying between them. The CDR3 covers 15 residues. Germline CDR1 SGDLS, CDR2 YYNGEE. CDR3 in amino acids: CASSVLGGDGEKLFF. The CDR3 DNA is TGTGCCAGCAGCGTCCTAGGGGGGGACGGAGAAAAACTGTTTTTT.

The chain links TRBV13 to TRBJ2-7; TRBD1 agrees at 9 bases. From germline, CDR1 is PRHDT and CDR2 FYEKMQ (reference sequence). CDR3 size: 16 residues. With 4 bases clipped from V and 1 base from J, the junction kept 8 bases outside the gene matches. The CDR3 sequence is CASSSPPGTGSYEQYF. The CDR3 DNA follows: TGTGCCAGCAGCTCCCCCCCCGGGACAGGGTCCTACGAGCAGTACTTC.

The V call is TRBV10-3, the J call TRBJ1-3, with 8 bases identical to TRBD1. V lost 7 bases to trimming and J lost 4 bases; unmatched junction nucleotides: 3. The CDR3 totals 13 residues. From germline, CDR1 is ENHRY and CDR2 SYGVKD. The CDR3 is CAIMTGDGNTIYF. DNA for the CDR3: TGTGCCATCATGACAGGGGACGGAAACACCATATATTTT.

This chain joins TRBV10-3 and TRBJ2-7, with unresolved D. Germline loops: CDR1 ENHRY, CDR2 SYGVKD. Between the trimmed V and J ends, which lost 5 bases and 3 bases, there was a span of 8 bases. The CDR3 has 12 residues. CDR3 amino acids: CAISRGLYEQYF. The CDR3 DNA sequence: TGTGCCATCAGTCGCGGCCTCTACGAGCAGTACTTC.

The chain has TRBV5-1 and TRBJ2-5; D is ambiguous. CDR1 SGHRS and CDR2 YFSETQ come from the germline V gene. Trimming removed 2 bases at V and 5 bases at J, with 13 bases between. CDR3 length: 14 amino acids. CDR3 bases: TGCGCCAGCAGCTTTGGGCAGGCTGGGGAGACCCAGTACTTC. Encoded protein: CASSFGQAGETQYF.

This chain links TRBV19 with TRBJ1-2; D remains ambiguous. The CDR3 spans 15 residues. Germline CDR1 is LNHDA and CDR2 is SQIVND (reference sequence). V was shortened by 9 bases and J by 8 bases, with 25 bases between the two germline ends. DNA of the CDR3: TGTGCCAGCCTCCAGCGGGTTGGGTCCGGCGGGGGCTACACCTTC. Protein sequence: CASLQRVGSGGGYTF.